This TCR beta chain was recovered during a study of spatial heterogeneity in lung cancer. Study-level points and caveats: In blood, ubiquitous expanded tumor TCRs appeared more at resection than follow-up.

The time point denotes: sample taken at primary tumor resection. Tumor, nontumor lung or frozen PBMC supplied whole RNA that was sequenced unsorted. The cohort: 70 to 75 early-stage, untreated non-small cell lung cancer patients. This clonotype was seen only a few times. Antigen unknown. A distinct unique molecular identifier was carried by each TCR cDNA molecule. In TCRdb, the 5' RACE reads were re-called with MiXCR into one record per CDR3 protein. The sample has some 100,000 distinct CDR3 sequences, about 9.4% seen once. The length of the CDR3 is 14 residues. V was clipped by 4 bases and J by 6 bases, with 15 bases between them. The germline gives CDR1 SGDLS, CDR2 YYNGEE.

The chain couples TRBV9 to TRBJ2-3; a possible D gene is TRBD2 (6 bases). The material was PBMCs, obtained at surgery. This receptor was identified in a male donor with early-stage non-small cell lung cancer. DNA of the CDR3: TGTGCCAGCAGCCCCAAGACTAGGTCCGATACGCAGTATTTT. Protein: CASSPKTRSDTQYF. Full variable domain (remainder filled in from reference TRBV9 and TRBJ2-3): DSGVTQTPKHLITATGQRVTLRCSPRSGDLSVYWYQQSLDQGLQFLIQYYNGEERAKGNILERFSAQQFPDLHSELNLSSLELGDSALYFCASSPKTRSDTQYFGPGTRLTVL.